The T cell receptor (beta chain) under discussion was sequenced for a study of blood T cell repertoires in COVID-19. This clone was picked up a small number of times. The method was immunoSEQ multiplex PCR; TCRdb's version includes in-frame clones alone and lacks a portion of them. Of roughly 250,000 clones in the sample, 75% to 85% were seen once. Trimming removed 3 bases from V and 3 bases from J; junction bases left unmatched: 5. This CDR3 comprises 15 residues. CDR1 SGHRS and CDR2 YFSETQ come from the germline V gene. The chain combines TRBV5-1 with TRBJ2-2, with 7 bases matching TRBD1. The specimen sequenced was peripheral blood. The receptor's source is a human donor in a cohort sampled during active COVID-19. Here the CDR3 reads CASSWGTVDTGELFF. DNA for the CDR3: TGCGCCAGCAGCTGGGGGACAGTGGACACCGGGGAGCTGTTTTTT.